This TCR beta chain is drawn from a study of control samples from healthy donors and cancer patients. Using immunoSEQ multiplex PCR, the repertoire was profiled, and TCRdb retains in-frame clones only, with some absent. This repertoire shows 150,000 to 200,000 clones, approximately 90% found once; its top ten account for approximately 12%. Deletions cut 3 bases from V and 15 bases from J, with 15 bases between. The CDR3 is 12 residues long. The germline CDR1 and CDR2 sequences are MNHNS and SASEGT. The TCR was taken from a young man in good health. The rearrangement uses TRBV6-1 and TRBJ2-1, with D unclear. Sequenced material: blood. CDR3: CASSEYSYERFF. In nucleotides, the CDR3 is TGTGCCAGCAGTGAGTATTCTTACGAACGGTTCTTC.